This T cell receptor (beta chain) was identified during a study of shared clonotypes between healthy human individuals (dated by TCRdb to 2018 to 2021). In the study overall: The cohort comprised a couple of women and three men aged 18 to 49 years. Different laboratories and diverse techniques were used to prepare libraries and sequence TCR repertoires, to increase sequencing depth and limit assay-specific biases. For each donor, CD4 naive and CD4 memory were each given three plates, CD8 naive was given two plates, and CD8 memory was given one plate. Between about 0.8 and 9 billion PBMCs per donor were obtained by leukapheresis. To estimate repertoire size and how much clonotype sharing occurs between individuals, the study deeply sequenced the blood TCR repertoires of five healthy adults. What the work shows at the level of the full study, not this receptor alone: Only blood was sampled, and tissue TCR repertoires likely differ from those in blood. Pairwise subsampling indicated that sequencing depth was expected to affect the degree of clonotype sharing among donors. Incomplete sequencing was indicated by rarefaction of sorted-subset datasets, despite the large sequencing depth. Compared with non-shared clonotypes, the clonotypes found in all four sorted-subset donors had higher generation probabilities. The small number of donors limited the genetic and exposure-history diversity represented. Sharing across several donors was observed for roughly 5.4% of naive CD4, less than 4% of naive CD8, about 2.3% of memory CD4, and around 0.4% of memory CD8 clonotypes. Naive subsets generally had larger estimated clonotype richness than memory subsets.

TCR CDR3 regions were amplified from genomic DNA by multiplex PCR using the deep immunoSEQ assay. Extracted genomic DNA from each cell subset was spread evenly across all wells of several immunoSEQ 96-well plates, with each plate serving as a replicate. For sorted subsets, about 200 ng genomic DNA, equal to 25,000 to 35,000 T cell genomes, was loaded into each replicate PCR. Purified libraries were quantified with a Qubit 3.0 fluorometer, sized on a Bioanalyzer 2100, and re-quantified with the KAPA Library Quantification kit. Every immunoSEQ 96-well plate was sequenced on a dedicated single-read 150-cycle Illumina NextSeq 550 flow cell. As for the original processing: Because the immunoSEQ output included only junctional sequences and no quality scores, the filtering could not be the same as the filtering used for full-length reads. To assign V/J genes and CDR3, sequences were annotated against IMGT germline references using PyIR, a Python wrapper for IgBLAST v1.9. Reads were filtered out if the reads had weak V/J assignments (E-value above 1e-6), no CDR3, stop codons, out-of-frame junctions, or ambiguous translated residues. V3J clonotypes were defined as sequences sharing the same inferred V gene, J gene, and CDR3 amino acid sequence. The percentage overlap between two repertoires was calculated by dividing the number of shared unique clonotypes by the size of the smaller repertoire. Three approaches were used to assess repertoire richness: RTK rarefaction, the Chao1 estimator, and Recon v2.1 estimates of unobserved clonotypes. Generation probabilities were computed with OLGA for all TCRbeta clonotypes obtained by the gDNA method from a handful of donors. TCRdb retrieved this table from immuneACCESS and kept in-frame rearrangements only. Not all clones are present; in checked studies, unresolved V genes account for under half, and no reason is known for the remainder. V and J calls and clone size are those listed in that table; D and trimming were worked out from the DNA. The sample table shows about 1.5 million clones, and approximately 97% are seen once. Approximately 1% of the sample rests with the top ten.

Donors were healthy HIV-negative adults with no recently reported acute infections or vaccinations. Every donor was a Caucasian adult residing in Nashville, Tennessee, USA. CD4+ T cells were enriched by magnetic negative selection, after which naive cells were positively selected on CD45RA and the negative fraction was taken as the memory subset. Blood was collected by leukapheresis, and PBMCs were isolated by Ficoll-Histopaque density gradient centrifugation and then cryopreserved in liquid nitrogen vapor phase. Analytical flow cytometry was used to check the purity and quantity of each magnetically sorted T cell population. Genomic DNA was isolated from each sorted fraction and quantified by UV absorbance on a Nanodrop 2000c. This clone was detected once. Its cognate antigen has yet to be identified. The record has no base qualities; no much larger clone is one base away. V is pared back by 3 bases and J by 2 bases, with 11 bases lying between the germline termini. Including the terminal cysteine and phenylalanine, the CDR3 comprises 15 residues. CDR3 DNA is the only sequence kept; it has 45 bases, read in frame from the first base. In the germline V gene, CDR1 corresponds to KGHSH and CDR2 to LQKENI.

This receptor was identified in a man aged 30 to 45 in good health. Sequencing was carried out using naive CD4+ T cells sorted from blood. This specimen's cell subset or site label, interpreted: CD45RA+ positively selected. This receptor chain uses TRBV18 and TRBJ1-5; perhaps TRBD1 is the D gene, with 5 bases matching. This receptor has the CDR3 CASSPDMTGNQPQHF. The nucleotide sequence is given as TGTGCCAGCTCACCCGATATGACAGGCAATCAGCCCCAGCATTTT.